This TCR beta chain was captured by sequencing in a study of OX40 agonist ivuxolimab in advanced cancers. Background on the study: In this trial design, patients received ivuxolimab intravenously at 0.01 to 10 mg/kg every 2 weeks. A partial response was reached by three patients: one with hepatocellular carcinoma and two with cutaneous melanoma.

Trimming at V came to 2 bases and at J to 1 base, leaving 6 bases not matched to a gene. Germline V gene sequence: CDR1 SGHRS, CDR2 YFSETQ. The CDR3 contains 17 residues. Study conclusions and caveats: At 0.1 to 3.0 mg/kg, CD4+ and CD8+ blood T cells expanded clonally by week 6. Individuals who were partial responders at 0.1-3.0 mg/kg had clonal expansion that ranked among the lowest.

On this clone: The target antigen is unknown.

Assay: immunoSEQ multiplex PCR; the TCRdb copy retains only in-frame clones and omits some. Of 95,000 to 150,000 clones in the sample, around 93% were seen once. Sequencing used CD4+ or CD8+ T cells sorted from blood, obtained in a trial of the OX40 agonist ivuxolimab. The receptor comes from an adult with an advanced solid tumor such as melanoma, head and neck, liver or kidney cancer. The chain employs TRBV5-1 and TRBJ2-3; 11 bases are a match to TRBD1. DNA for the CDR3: TGCGCCAGCAGCTTCCCCGGGACAGGGGGACGCACAGATACGCAGTATTTT. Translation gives CASSFPGTGGRTDTQYF.